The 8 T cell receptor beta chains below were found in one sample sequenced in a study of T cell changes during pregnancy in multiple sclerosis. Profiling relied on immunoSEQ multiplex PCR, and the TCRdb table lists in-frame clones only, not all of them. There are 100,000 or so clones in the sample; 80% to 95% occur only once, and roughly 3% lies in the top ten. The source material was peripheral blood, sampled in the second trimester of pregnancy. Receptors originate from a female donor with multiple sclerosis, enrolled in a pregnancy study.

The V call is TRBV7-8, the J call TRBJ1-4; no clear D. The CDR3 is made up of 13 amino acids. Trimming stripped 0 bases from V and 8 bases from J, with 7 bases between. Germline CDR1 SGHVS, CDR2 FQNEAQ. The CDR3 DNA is TGTGCCAGCAGCTTAGCCTTCAGAGAAAAACTGTTTTTT. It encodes CASSLAFREKLFF.

In DNA, the CDR3 is TGTGCCAGCAGTGTCTCCTCTCGGGACAGTTTGTACTTC. Its protein product is CASSVSSRDSLYF. V and J are TRBV27 and TRBJ2-5, with 7 bases that match TRBD1. Germline trimming cut 5 bases from V and 13 bases from J; bases unmatched to any gene: 13. The CDR3 is 13 amino acids. CDR1 is MNHEY and CDR2 is SMNVEV in the germline V gene (reference sequence).

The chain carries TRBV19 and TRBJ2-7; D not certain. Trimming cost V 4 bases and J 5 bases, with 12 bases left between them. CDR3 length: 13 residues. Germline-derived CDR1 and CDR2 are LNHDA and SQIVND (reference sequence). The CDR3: CASSRSFVDEQYF. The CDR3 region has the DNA TGTGCCAGTAGTAGGAGCTTTGTAGACGAGCAGTACTTC.

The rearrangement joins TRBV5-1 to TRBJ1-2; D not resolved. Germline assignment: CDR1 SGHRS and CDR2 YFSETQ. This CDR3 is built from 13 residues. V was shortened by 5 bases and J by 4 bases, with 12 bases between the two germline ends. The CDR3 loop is CASSYSLRYGYTF. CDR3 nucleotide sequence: TGCGCCAGCAGTTACAGCCTCCGCTATGGCTACACCTTC.

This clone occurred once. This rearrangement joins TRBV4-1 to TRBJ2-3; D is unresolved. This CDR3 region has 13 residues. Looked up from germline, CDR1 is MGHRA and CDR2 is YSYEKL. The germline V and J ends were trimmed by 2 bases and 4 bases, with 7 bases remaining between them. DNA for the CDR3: TGCGCCAGCAGCCAACCCGGAGCAGATACGCAGTATTTT. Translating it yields CASSQPGADTQYF.

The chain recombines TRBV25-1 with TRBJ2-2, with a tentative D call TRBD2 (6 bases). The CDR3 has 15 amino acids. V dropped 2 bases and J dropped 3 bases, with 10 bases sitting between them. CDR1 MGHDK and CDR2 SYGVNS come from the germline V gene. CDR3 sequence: CASSEGGVDTGELFF. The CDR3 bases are TGTGCCAGCAGTGAAGGAGGGGTGGACACCGGGGAGCTGTTTTTT.

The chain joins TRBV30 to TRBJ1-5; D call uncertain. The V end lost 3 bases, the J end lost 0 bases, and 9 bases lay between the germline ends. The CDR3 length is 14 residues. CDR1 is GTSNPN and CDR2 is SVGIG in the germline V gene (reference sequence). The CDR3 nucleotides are TGTGCCTGGAGGACTCCGGATAGCAATCAGCCCCAGCATTTT. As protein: CAWRTPDSNQPQHF.

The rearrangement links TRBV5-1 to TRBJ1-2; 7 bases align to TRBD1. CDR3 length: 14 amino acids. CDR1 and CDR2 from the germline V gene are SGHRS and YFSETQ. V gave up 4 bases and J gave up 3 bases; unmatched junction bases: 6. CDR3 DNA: TGCGCCAGCAGCACCGTTACAGGGGACTATGGCTACACCTTC. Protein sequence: CASSTVTGDYGYTF.